Following are 16 T cell receptor beta chains from one sample sequenced in a study of cytomegalovirus exposure and HLA in healthy donors. The data were produced by immunoSEQ multiplex PCR, yet TCRdb's version contains in-frame clones alone and is incomplete. The repertoire holds more than 300,000 clones, with roughly 85% as singletons. Specimen: PBMCs. The origin of the receptors is a woman aged 18-29 years in good health and CMV-seronegative.

This chain connects TRBV27 to TRBJ2-3; TRBD2 matches at 11 bases. V lost 6 bases to trimming and J lost 2 bases; unmatched junction nucleotides: 13. From germline, CDR1 is MNHEY and CDR2 SMNVEV (reference sequence). CDR3 length: 18 amino acids. CDR3 protein: CASRLITSGSLVTDTQYF. The CDR3 DNA reads as TGTGCCAGCAGGCTTATCACTAGCGGGAGTCTGGTCACAGATACGCAGTATTTT.

This clone occurred once. The rearrangement links TRBV27 to TRBJ1-2, with D tentatively TRBD1 (6 bases). The CDR3 has 16 residues. The V and J ends lost 4 bases and 5 bases respectively, with 20 bases between them. The V gene's germline CDR1 is MNHEY and CDR2 SMNVEV (reference sequence). The CDR3 loop is CASSSITETGTYGYTF. DNA for the CDR3: TGTGCCAGCAGTTCAATAACAGAGACAGGAACTTATGGCTACACCTTC.

The chain combines TRBV5-1 with TRBJ2-2; TRBD1 matches at 9 bases. Germline V gives CDR1 SGHRS, CDR2 YFSETQ. V shed 7 bases and J 7 bases; nucleotides not matched to a gene: 11. The CDR3 extends over 15 amino acids. CDR3 sequence (DNA): TGCGCCAGCCGATACACAGGGGGCGGTGGCGGGGAGCTGTTTTTT. Its translation: CASRYTGGGGGELFF.

The chain joins TRBV27 to TRBJ2-1; possibly TRBD2 for D (5 bases). The V gene lost 8 bases and the J gene lost 9 bases, with 8 bases spanning the gap. Germline V lookup: CDR1 MNHEY, CDR2 SMNVEV (reference sequence). This CDR3 is built from 10 residues. The CDR3 nucleotides read TGTGCCAGCGGAGGAGCTGAGCAGTTCTTC. Translation: CASGGAEQFF.

This chain joins TRBV2 and TRBJ2-1; 7 nucleotides align to TRBD1. The CDR3 totals 15 residues. V shed 0 bases and J 9 bases; nucleotides not matched to a gene: 8. Per germline, CDR1 SNHLY and CDR2 FYNNEI. The CDR3 reads CASSEAPGQWGEQFF. The DNA for the CDR3 is TGTGCCAGCAGTGAAGCGCCGGGACAGTGGGGTGAGCAGTTCTTC. Using reference TRBV2 and TRBJ2-1 for the parts outside the CDR3, the full variable domain is EPEVTQTPSHQVTQMGQEVILRCVPISNHLYFYWYRQILGQKVEFLVSFYNNEISEKSEIFDDQFSVERPDGSNFTLKIRSTKLEDSAMYFCASSEAPGQWGEQFFGPGTRLTVL.

The rearrangement joins TRBV20-1 to TRBJ2-2; D is undetermined. The CDR3 has 11 amino acids. The germline CDR1 and CDR2 sequences are DFQATT and SNEGSKA (reference sequence). V lost 6 bases and J lost 7, with 9 bases in between. CDR3 sequence reads: CSALLGGELFF. DNA of the CDR3: TGCAGTGCCCTTCTAGGCGGGGAGCTGTTTTTT.

The V gene is TRBV6-1, the J gene TRBJ2-7, with TRBD2 matching 10 bases. Germline V gives CDR1 MNHNS, CDR2 SASEGT. CDR3 length: 14 residues. V shed 7 bases, J shed 0 bases, and the junction held 3 bases outside the gene matches. CDR3 loop: CASKGLAISYEQYF. The CDR3 DNA reads TGTGCCAGCAAGGGACTAGCGATCTCCTACGAGCAGTACTTC.

The V and J genes are TRBV28 and TRBJ2-5; 7 bases fit TRBD2. V dropped 2 bases and J dropped 5; count of bases not matched to a gene: 11. This CDR3 has 16 amino acids. Per the germline V gene, CDR1 is MDHEN and CDR2 is SYDVKM. The CDR3 nucleotides read TGTGCCAGCAGTTTAGCGGGAGAGAGGGTAGTGGAGACCCAGTACTTC. Its protein product is CASSLAGERVVETQYF. The full variable domain, rest sourced from reference TRBV28 and TRBJ2-5, is DVKVTQSSRYLVKRTGEKVFLECVQDMDHENMFWYRQDPGLGLRLIYFSYDVKMKEKGDIPEGYSVSREKKERFSLILESASTNQTSMYLCASSLAGERVVETQYFGPGTRLLVL.

This chain joins TRBV7-2 and TRBJ2-4, with 7 bases identical to TRBD2. Unmatched junction bases numbered 10, after V lost 4 bases and J lost 7 bases. The CDR3 spans 15 residues. Germline CDR1 and CDR2: SGHTA and FQGNSA. CDR3 region: CASSSRSSGDNIQYF. The CDR3 coding sequence is TGTGCCAGCAGCTCGAGGTCTAGCGGAGACAACATTCAGTACTTC. Filled out from reference TRBV7-2 and TRBJ2-4, the complete variable domain reads GAGVSQSPSNKVTEKGKDVELRCDPISGHTALYWYRQSLGQGLEFLIYFQGNSAPDKSGLPSDRFSAERTGGSVSTLTIQRTQQEDSAVYLCASSSRSSGDNIQYFGAGTRLSVL.

This chain uses TRBV28 with TRBJ2-3, with TRBD1 identical over 7 bases. Trimming took 3 bases from V and 3 from J; bases not matched to a gene: 6. In germline, CDR1 is MDHEN, CDR2 SYDVKM. This CDR3 is 15 amino acids long. CDR3 sequence (DNA): TGTGCCAGCAGTTTGTCGCAGGGGGTGACAGATACGCAGTATTTT. This codes for CASSLSQGVTDTQYF.

This clone has just one count. J is TRBJ1-2 and V is TRBV19, with TRBD1 matching over 11 bases. The germline V gene encodes CDR1 LNHDA and CDR2 SQIVND (reference sequence). V lost 7 bases, J lost 6 bases, and 10 bases stayed unmatched. The CDR3 loop spans 15 amino acids. The CDR3 nucleotides read TGTGCCAGTAATACCGGGACAGGGGGACGCAATGGCTACACCTTC. Amino acids: CASNTGTGGRNGYTF.

The chain recombines TRBV19 with TRBJ1-3; 10 nucleotides match TRBD1. The J segment lost 0 bases and the V segment lost 1 base, leaving 9 bases of the junction unmatched. Germline V gene data show CDR1 as LNHDA and CDR2 as SQIVND (reference sequence). The CDR3 totals 19 residues. Written as DNA, the CDR3 is TGTGCCAGTAGTATAGGGACAGGGGGTTCCCTTACCTCTGGAAACACCATATATTTT. It yields the protein CASSIGTGGSLTSGNTIYF.

The V call is TRBV27, the J call TRBJ1-5, with D perhaps TRBD1 (5 bases). V dropped 5 bases and J dropped 5 bases, with 19 bases sitting between them. The CDR3 loop spans 16 amino acids. Germline V CDR1 and CDR2: MNHEY, SMNVEV (reference sequence). The CDR3 loop reads CASSPRHPGLDQPQHF. The CDR3, as DNA: TGTGCCAGCAGTCCACGACACCCGGGACTCGATCAGCCCCAGCATTTT.

V is TRBV5-4 and J is TRBJ2-7, with D possibly matching TRBD2 (6 bases). V lost 4 bases, J lost 1 base, and 12 bases lay in between. This CDR3 has 14 amino acids. Germline CDR1 and CDR2: SGHNT and YYREEE (reference sequence). The CDR3 sequence is CASSPSGLSYEQYF. CDR3 in DNA: TGTGCCAGCAGCCCAAGCGGGTTATCCTACGAGCAGTACTTC. The variable domain in full, with the rest retrieved from reference TRBV5-4 and TRBJ2-7, is ETGVTQSPTHLIKTRGQQVTLRCSSQSGHNTVSWYQQALGQGPQFIFQYYREEENGRGNFPPRFSGLQFPNYSSELNVNALELDDSALYLCASSPSGLSYEQYFGPGTRLTVT.

The genes are TRBV7-2 and TRBJ1-2, with 7 nucleotides matching TRBD1. The CDR3 contains 17 residues. CDR1 is SGHTA and CDR2 is FQGNSA in the germline V gene. J gave up 4 bases and V 1 base, and 12 bases lay outside the gene matches. CDR3 protein: CASSLDGTAAFGYGYTF. The CDR3 region has the DNA TGTGCCAGCAGCTTAGACGGGACAGCCGCCTTTGGCTATGGCTACACCTTC.

This clone has a handful of counts. This rearrangement joins TRBV25-1 to TRBJ2-3; D ambiguous. Trimming removed 3 bases at V and 9 bases at J, with 7 bases between. Germline V gene sequence: CDR1 MGHDK, CDR2 SYGVNS. This CDR3 is built from 11 residues. The CDR3 DNA sequence: TGTGCCAGCAGTGACCTATTCACGCAGTATTTT. Translating it yields CASSDLFTQYF.